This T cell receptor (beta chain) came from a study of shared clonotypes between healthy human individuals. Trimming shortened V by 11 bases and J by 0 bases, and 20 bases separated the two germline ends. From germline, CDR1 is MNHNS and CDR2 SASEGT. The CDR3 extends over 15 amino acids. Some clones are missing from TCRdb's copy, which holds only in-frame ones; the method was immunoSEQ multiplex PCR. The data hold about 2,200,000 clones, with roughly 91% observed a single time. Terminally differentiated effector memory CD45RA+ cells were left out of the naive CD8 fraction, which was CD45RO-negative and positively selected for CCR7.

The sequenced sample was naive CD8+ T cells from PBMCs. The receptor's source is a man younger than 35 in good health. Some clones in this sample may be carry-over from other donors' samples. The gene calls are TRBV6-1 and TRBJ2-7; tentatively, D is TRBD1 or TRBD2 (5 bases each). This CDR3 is CAANKNRGPSYEQYF. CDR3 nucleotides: TGTGCCGCAAATAAAAATAGGGGACCCTCCTACGAGCAGTACTTC.